Sequencing of this T cell receptor (beta chain) was carried out in a study of blood T cell repertoires in COVID-19. For the study at large: COVID-19 samples, acute and convalescent, were from the United States, Italy and Spain. From T cells, B-cell-depleted T cells, or PBMCs came the material, which was cDNA or gDNA.

In terms of age and location, participants ranged from roughly 18 to 90 years and lived in about two dozen US areas. Methods used by the authors: Reference gene primers were amplified, and this amplification served to estimate nucleated cell counts. Sequencing used immunoSEQ multiplex PCR; TCRdb keeps in-frame clones, though not all of them. The V and J calls and clone size come from that table; D and trimming were worked out from the DNA. This sample has 350,000 to 400,000 clones, with just over 90% found just once. The TCR originated in a woman between 35 and 50 years old who had been exposed to COVID-19. The sequencing input was PBMCs or T cells enriched from blood (not recorded which).

As DNA, the CDR3 is TGTGCCAGCAGTCCTAGCGGGAGTGAGGGGACCCAGTACTTC. Its translation is CASSPSGSEGTQYF. V and J are TRBV2 and TRBJ2-5; 10 bases map to TRBD2. This CDR3 has 14 amino acids. Germline loops: CDR1 SNHLY, CDR2 FYNNEI. Unmatched junction bases numbered 7, after V lost 5 bases and J lost 7 bases.